This TCR beta chain is drawn from a study of human versus mouse CDR3 diversity and MHC coevolution. Study overall: Samples had between roughly 5.5 x 10^6 and 1.8 x 10^7 valid reads.

Of note for this clone: The antigen remains undetermined.

Trimming cost V 1 base and J 0 bases, with 10 bases left between them. This CDR3 has 17 amino acids. Germline CDR1 reads LNHDA; CDR2 reads SQIVND (reference sequence). Overall study results and limits: Human T cells were selected on a handful of MHC II alleles.

Sequencing was performed with immunoSEQ multiplex PCR; in TCRdb, only in-frame clones are kept and a portion is missing. The top ten clones hold under 20% of a sample with around 59,000 clones, just under 95% of them seen once. The sequence was collected from a person in their sixties in good health. The sample consisted of naive CD4+ T cells from blood. Noted subset: CD45RO-negative CD62L-positive naive CD4 T cells. V is TRBV19 and J is TRBJ1-6; D is uncertain. CDR3 amino acids: CASSIVDTSSYNSPLHF. Written as DNA, the CDR3 is TGTGCCAGTAGTATAGTCGACACCAGCTCCTATAATTCACCCCTCCACTTT.